This T cell receptor (beta chain) was profiled in a study of beta chain features in type 1 diabetes. Regarding the study as a whole: Whether HLA type influences TCRB rearrangement remained unresolved here. Type 1 diabetes patients had fewer VDJ junction insertions and more deletions. Equally in patients and controls, shorter templates might have been favored by PCR.

Expressed TCRB transcripts were sequenced because the isolated RNA had all been reverse transcribed beforehand. An average of roughly 4 million reads was obtained for naive, central memory and regulatory T cell samples. Sequencing was performed with immunoSEQ multiplex PCR; in TCRdb, only in-frame clones are kept and a portion is missing. The sample comprises roughly 230,000 clones, 9.6% of which are singletons, and around 0.031% rests with the top ten. J was trimmed by 5 bases and V by 1 base; bases with no gene match: 6. The germline V gene encodes CDR1 SGHAT and CDR2 FQNNGV. This CDR3 spans 15 amino acids. This clone was counted only a few times. What it binds is unknown.

This clonotype originated in a young woman in good health. The genes are TRBV11-2 and TRBJ2-5; 8 bases map to TRBD2. The specimen sequenced was naive CD4+ T cells from blood. Here the CDR3 reads CASSLAPGGRETQYF. The CDR3 nucleotides are TGTGCCAGCAGCTTAGCCCCGGGAGGGCGGGAGACCCAGTACTTC.